Presented here are 20 T cell receptor beta chains from one specimen sequenced in a study of T cell repertoires in cytomegalovirus infection. For these TCRs, the target antigens are not known. TCRdb recomputed calls from the reads with MiXCR, one row per CDR3 protein. Here the sample spans a few hundred thousand distinct CDR3 sequences, more than 20% being singletons. This specimen was cultured PBMCs, taken from culture after CMV antigen stimulation. Every receptor here comes from a human donor in good health (CMV status not recorded). Some clones in this sample may be carry-over from other donors' samples.

This clonotype was counted many times. The chain combines TRBV10-3 with TRBJ2-7; maybe TRBD2 (5 bases). The CDR3 runs 15 residues. Germline V lookup: CDR1 ENHRY, CDR2 SYGVKD. The germline V and J ends were trimmed by 5 bases and 0 bases, with 14 bases remaining between them. Here the CDR3 reads CAISHRDSSSYEQYF. DNA of the CDR3: TGTGCCATCAGTCACCGGGATTCGAGCTCCTACGAGCAGTACTTC.

This clonotype was counted only a few times. Here the CDR3 DNA reads TGTGCCAGCAGCTCCTTAACCTACGAGCAGTACTTC. Its protein product is CASSSLTYEQYF. The chain couples TRBV7-2 to TRBJ2-7; D ambiguous. V was shortened by 4 bases and J by 2 bases, with 6 bases between the two germline ends. There are 12 residues in the CDR3. Germline lookup yields CDR1 SGHTA and CDR2 FQGNSA.

V usage is TRBV19 and J usage is TRBJ2-2, with D perhaps TRBD2 (5 bases). Trimming took off 6 bases at V and 2 bases at J, with 10 bases between the two ends. The CDR3 has 14 amino acids. Looked up from germline, CDR1 is LNHDA and CDR2 is SQIVND (reference sequence). The CDR3: CASSGGTNTGELFF. CDR3 bases: TGTGCCAGTAGCGGAGGAACAAACACCGGGGAGCTGTTTTTT.

This clonotype was picked up many times. This sequence joins TRBV12-3 or TRBV12-4 and TRBJ2-3; D ambiguous. The CDR3 is 14 residues long. Deletions cut 5 bases from V and 2 bases from J, with 11 bases between. The CDR3 here is CASSPLRYTDTQYF. The CDR3 region has the DNA TGTGCCAGCAGTCCCTTGCGGTACACAGATACGCAGTATTTT.

This clonotype was counted only a few times. The chain joins TRBV29-1 to TRBJ2-1; D gene unclear. Germline loops: CDR1 SQVTM, CDR2 ANQGSEA. Trimming took off 4 bases at V and 8 bases at J, with 15 bases between the two ends. The CDR3 sequence is 13 residues long. CDR3 DNA sequence: TGCAGCGTTGGACATCTGTGGTTGGATGAGCAGTTCTTC. Amino acids: CSVGHLWLDEQFF.

V gene TRBV6-2 or TRBV6-3 combines with J gene TRBJ2-1; D possibly corresponds to TRBD1 (6 bases). CDR3 length equals 17 residues. Germline V lookup: CDR1 MNHEY, CDR2 SVGEGT. Trimming removed 7 bases from V and 0 bases from J, with 19 bases in between. The CDR3 loop is CASTQRPRGSSYNEQFF. CDR3 bases: TGTGCCAGCACCCAAAGGCCGAGGGGGAGCTCCTACAATGAGCAGTTCTTC.

This clonotype has more than one count but fewer than ten. The chain joins TRBV6-6 to TRBJ1-6; 7 bases agree with TRBD1. This CDR3 has 17 residues. V shed 6 bases and J 7 bases; nucleotides not matched to a gene: 15. Germline loops: CDR1 MNHNY, CDR2 SVGAGI (reference sequence). The CDR3 sequence: CASSKTGRATGNSPLHF. The CDR3 DNA is TGTGCCAGCAGCAAAACTGGACGAGCGACAGGGAATTCACCCCTCCACTTT.

This clonotype appeared once. CDR3 region: CASSIGEGTGRSAKNIQYF. The CDR3, as DNA: TGTGCCAGTAGTATAGGAGAAGGGACAGGGAGATCTGCCAAAAACATTCAGTACTTC. This chain connects TRBV19 to TRBJ2-4, with 9 bases aligning to TRBD1. This CDR3 comprises 19 residues. Germline V gene sequence: CDR1 LNHDA, CDR2 SQIVND (reference sequence). After removal of 1 base from V and 1 base from J, the junction contained 11 bases not matched to a gene.

The chain is built from TRBV11-2 and TRBJ1-4; possible D gene TRBD1, 5 bases. The germline V gene encodes CDR1 SGHAT and CDR2 FQNNGV. Trimming pared 0 bases from V and 7 bases from J, leaving 12 bases between. The CDR3 spans 15 residues. In nucleotides, the CDR3 is TGTGCCAGCAGCTTAGAGCCAGGGATTAGTGAAAAACTGTTTTTT. The encoded protein is CASSLEPGISEKLFF.

This clonotype was picked up a small number of times. The chain has TRBV30 and TRBJ2-3; tentatively, D is TRBD2 (6 bases). This CDR3 has 13 residues. The V gene's germline CDR1 is GTSNPN and CDR2 SVGIG (reference sequence). V dropped 8 bases and J dropped 2 bases, with 14 bases sitting between them. The CDR3 coding sequence is TGTGCCCGGGAGCGTGACGCCACAGATACGCAGTATTTT. It translates to CARERDATDTQYF.

The chain carries TRBV4-1 and TRBJ1-4; D remains ambiguous. The germline V gene has CDR1 MGHRA and CDR2 YSYEKL. The CDR3 totals 14 residues. The germline V and J ends were trimmed by 3 bases and 5 bases, with 10 bases remaining between them. The DNA of the CDR3 is TGCGCCAGCAGCCAGCTCAATCGGAATGAAAAACTGTTTTTT. This gives the protein CASSQLNRNEKLFF.

CDR3 nucleotides: TGTGCCAGCAGGCGACTAGCATCTGAGGGCACAGATACGCAGTATTTT. Protein: CASRRLASEGTDTQYF. This chain connects TRBV11-1 to TRBJ2-3, with 7 positions matching TRBD2. CDR3 length equals 16 residues. Germline V gives CDR1 SGHAT, CDR2 FQDESV (reference sequence). Germline trimming cut 6 bases from V and 1 base from J; bases unmatched to any gene: 10.

This clonotype was found many times. CDR3 region: CASSLGDRGNTIYF. As DNA, the CDR3 is TGTGCCAGCAGCTTAGGAGACAGAGGAAACACCATATATTTT. The V call is TRBV7-2, the J call TRBJ1-3; D perhaps matches TRBD1 (5 bases). V gave up 1 base and J gave up 4 bases, with 8 bases separating them. Germline V CDR1 and CDR2: SGHTA, FQGNSA. The CDR3 has 14 residues. Together with reference TRBV7-2 and TRBJ1-3, the CDR3 gives the full variable domain: GAGVSQSPSNKVTEKGKDVELRCDPISGHTALYWYRQSLGQGLEFLIYFQGNSAPDKSGLPSDRFSAERTGGSVSTLTIQRTQQEDSAVYLCASSLGDRGNTIYFGEGSWLTVV.

This clonotype was observed a few times. A much larger clone differs by one base, so this may be a read error. The rearrangement links TRBV12-3 or TRBV12-4 to TRBJ1-1; TRBD1 matches 7 bases. CDR3 size: 12 residues. The junction had 3 bases not matched to a gene; V was cut back by 6 bases and J by 5 bases. The CDR3, as DNA: TGTGCCAGCAGCCAACAGGGGACTGAAGCTTTCTTT. As protein: CASSQQGTEAFF.

The chain joins TRBV7-9 to TRBJ2-3; TRBD2 aligns across 10 bases. This CDR3 is 15 amino acids long. CDR1 is SEHNR and CDR2 is FQNEAQ in the germline V gene (reference sequence). After removal of 7 bases from V and 5 bases from J, the junction contained 9 bases not matched to a gene. This chain's CDR3 is CASTDRTSGGDTQYF. For the CDR3, the DNA is TGTGCCAGCACCGACCGGACTAGCGGTGGAGATACGCAGTATTTT.

This clonotype occurred a few times. The chain joins TRBV7-2 to TRBJ2-7, with 8 bases aligning to TRBD2. The CDR3 extends over 17 amino acids. Germline lookup yields CDR1 SGHTA and CDR2 FQGNSA. With 2 bases clipped from V and 3 bases from J, the junction kept 12 bases outside the gene matches. The CDR3 loop reads CASSLRRSGSPLYEQYF. The CDR3 DNA is TGTGCCAGCAGCTTACGGAGAAGCGGGAGTCCCCTCTACGAGCAGTACTTC.

This clonotype has just a few counts. The rearrangement links TRBV6-6 to TRBJ1-1, with D tentatively TRBD1 (5 bases). V lost 5 bases and J lost 4, with 23 bases in between. CDR1 and CDR2 (germline): MNHNY, SVGAGI (reference sequence). The CDR3 length is 17 residues. Here the CDR3 DNA reads TGTGCCAGCAGTCGCCCGCTGGGCTTGGGGGACGGCACTGAAGCTTTCTTT. Protein sequence: CASSRPLGLGDGTEAFF.

The V and J genes are TRBV4-1 and TRBJ2-4; possible D gene TRBD2, 6 bases. Per the germline V gene, CDR1 is MGHRA and CDR2 is YSYEKL. The CDR3 runs 14 residues. V shed 1 base and J shed 6 bases, with 10 bases lying between them. CDR3 DNA: TGCGCCAGCAGCCAAGTCGGAGGGCCAAACATTCAGTACTTC. As protein: CASSQVGGPNIQYF.

V usage is TRBV4-3 and J usage is TRBJ2-2, with TRBD2 identical over 9 bases. The CDR3 runs to 18 residues. CDR1 and CDR2 from the germline V gene are LGHNA and YSLEER. V shed 1 base and J 2 bases; nucleotides not matched to a gene: 8. CDR3 bases: TGCGCCAGCAGCCAAGGGTCCCCCCTAGCGGGAAACACCGGGGAGCTGTTTTTT. Its translation: CASSQGSPLAGNTGELFF.

Many counts were recorded for this clonotype. This rearrangement joins TRBV7-2 to TRBJ1-2, with TRBD1 as a possible D gene (6 bases). CDR3 length: 15 amino acids. Germline CDR1 and CDR2: SGHTA and FQGNSA. Between the trimmed V and J ends, which lost 2 bases and 6 bases, there was a span of 16 bases. The CDR3 is CASSLIQGDPNGYTF. DNA for the CDR3: TGTGCCAGCAGCTTAATACAGGGTGATCCAAATGGCTACACCTTC.